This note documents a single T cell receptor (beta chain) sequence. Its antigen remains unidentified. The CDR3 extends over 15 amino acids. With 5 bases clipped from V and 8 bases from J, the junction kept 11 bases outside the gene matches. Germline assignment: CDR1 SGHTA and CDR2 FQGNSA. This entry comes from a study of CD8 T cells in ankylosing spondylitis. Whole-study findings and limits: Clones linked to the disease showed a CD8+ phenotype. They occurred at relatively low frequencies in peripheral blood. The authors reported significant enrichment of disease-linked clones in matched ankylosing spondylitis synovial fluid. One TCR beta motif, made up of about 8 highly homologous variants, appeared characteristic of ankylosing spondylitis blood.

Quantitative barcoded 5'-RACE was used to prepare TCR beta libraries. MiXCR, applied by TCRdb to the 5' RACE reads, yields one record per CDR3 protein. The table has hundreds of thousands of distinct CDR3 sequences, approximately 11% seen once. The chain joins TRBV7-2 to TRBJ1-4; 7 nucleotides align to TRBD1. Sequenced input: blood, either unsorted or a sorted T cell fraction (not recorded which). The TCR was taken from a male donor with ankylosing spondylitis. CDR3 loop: CASSPQGRGNEKLFF. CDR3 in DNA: TGTGCCAGCAGCCCCCAAGGCAGGGGGAACGAAAAACTGTTTTTT.